A selection of T cell receptor beta chains follows, all from one sample in a study of blood T cell repertoires in COVID-19. TCRdb keeps only in-frame clones here, not all; method: immunoSEQ multiplex PCR. The sample records a few hundred thousand clones, approximately 90% being singletons. Sequences were obtained from PBMCs or T cells enriched from blood (not recorded which). Every receptor here comes from a man aged 25 to 40 who had recovered from COVID-19. CDR3s leave out the opening cysteine and the closing phenylalanine or tryptophan. The order of the fields is J gene, V gene, CDR3 protein.

>TRBJ2-3|TRBV25-1
ASSVTSGRHRSTDTQY
>TRBJ1-1|TRBV5-1
ASSLAGFQGEAF
>TRBJ2-5|TRBV28
ASSLLGAGAPQETQY
>TRBJ2-2|TRBV2
ASSAWTGAGELF
>TRBJ1-4|TRBV2
AGGTGLKLF
>TRBJ1-1|TRBV2
ASSFRAMNTEAF
>TRBJ2-2|TRBV6-4
ASSPGLGDTGELF
>TRBJ2-5|TRBV20-1
SASYDRYQETQY
>TRBJ2-1|TRBV6-5
ASSPRHNSYNEQF
>TRBJ2-2|TRBV7-2
ASSLRGEAGELF
>TRBJ1-2|TRBV29-1
SAGTGSNYGYT
>TRBJ1-4|TRBV5-6
ASSAGTGVPREKLF
>TRBJ1-1|TRBV12-3/TRBV12-4
ASRTGLEAF
>TRBJ1-2|TRBV25-1
ASSEYYPSIHGGYT
>TRBJ2-5|TRBV23-1
ASSSKGRETQY
>TRBJ2-7|TRBV11-2
ASSLPQGLGYEQY
>TRBJ1-1|TRBV5-1
ASSWDREGAEAF
>TRBJ2-3|TRBV19
ASSIKGTSTDTQY
>TRBJ2-3|TRBV11-2
ASSLDGGVRINTQY
>TRBJ2-2|TRBV7-9
ASSSGAGTGRTGELF
>TRBJ2-1|TRBV7-9
ASSPSGTGIIDEQF
>TRBJ2-4|TRBV28
ASSLGGSPNIQY
>TRBJ1-6|TRBV7-9
ASGALGRSSSYNSPLH
>TRBJ1-2|TRBV10-3
AISRQGPNYGYT
>TRBJ1-6|TRBV4-1
ASSPWDRVGSPLH
>TRBJ2-7|TRBV6-1
ASSEAGRRVYEQY
>TRBJ2-2|TRBV7-2
ASSPRLGGANTGELF
>TRBJ2-7|TRBV10-3
AISGPSGNSYEQY
>TRBJ1-6|TRBV11-2
ASSSGTNNSPLH
>TRBJ1-1|TRBV5-1
ASRLGGSTEAF
>TRBJ2-7|TRBV7-9
ASSLTVGVYEQY
>TRBJ1-3|TRBV4-1
ASSHPGGSGNTIY
>TRBJ2-7|TRBV10-1
ASSGGYEQY
>TRBJ1-5|TRBV6-4
ASSDSLALLGGQPQH
>TRBJ1-2|TRBV29-1
SVEPYRGSGAGYT
>TRBJ2-5|TRBV2
ASSEGGSGIQETQY
>TRBJ2-5|TRBV21-1
ASSPIEETQY
>TRBJ1-2|TRBV27
ASSRLGQGNYGYT
>TRBJ1-1|TRBV2
ASLWLEAF
>TRBJ2-2|TRBV18
ASSSLAANTGELF
>TRBJ2-2|TRBV10-3
AISATQGAGELF
>TRBJ1-4|TRBV7-2
ASSFDRGEKLF
>TRBJ1-2|TRBV30
AWSVLGQGFGYT
>TRBJ1-2|TRBV7-8
ASSLVQVFGYT
>TRBJ1-2|TRBV7-2
ASSFGQGNYGYT
>TRBJ2-1|TRBV5-1
ASSLASRWRGEYNEQF
>TRBJ2-2|TRBV18
ASSRDRTNTGELF
>TRBJ1-4|TRBV5-6
ASSSADEKLF